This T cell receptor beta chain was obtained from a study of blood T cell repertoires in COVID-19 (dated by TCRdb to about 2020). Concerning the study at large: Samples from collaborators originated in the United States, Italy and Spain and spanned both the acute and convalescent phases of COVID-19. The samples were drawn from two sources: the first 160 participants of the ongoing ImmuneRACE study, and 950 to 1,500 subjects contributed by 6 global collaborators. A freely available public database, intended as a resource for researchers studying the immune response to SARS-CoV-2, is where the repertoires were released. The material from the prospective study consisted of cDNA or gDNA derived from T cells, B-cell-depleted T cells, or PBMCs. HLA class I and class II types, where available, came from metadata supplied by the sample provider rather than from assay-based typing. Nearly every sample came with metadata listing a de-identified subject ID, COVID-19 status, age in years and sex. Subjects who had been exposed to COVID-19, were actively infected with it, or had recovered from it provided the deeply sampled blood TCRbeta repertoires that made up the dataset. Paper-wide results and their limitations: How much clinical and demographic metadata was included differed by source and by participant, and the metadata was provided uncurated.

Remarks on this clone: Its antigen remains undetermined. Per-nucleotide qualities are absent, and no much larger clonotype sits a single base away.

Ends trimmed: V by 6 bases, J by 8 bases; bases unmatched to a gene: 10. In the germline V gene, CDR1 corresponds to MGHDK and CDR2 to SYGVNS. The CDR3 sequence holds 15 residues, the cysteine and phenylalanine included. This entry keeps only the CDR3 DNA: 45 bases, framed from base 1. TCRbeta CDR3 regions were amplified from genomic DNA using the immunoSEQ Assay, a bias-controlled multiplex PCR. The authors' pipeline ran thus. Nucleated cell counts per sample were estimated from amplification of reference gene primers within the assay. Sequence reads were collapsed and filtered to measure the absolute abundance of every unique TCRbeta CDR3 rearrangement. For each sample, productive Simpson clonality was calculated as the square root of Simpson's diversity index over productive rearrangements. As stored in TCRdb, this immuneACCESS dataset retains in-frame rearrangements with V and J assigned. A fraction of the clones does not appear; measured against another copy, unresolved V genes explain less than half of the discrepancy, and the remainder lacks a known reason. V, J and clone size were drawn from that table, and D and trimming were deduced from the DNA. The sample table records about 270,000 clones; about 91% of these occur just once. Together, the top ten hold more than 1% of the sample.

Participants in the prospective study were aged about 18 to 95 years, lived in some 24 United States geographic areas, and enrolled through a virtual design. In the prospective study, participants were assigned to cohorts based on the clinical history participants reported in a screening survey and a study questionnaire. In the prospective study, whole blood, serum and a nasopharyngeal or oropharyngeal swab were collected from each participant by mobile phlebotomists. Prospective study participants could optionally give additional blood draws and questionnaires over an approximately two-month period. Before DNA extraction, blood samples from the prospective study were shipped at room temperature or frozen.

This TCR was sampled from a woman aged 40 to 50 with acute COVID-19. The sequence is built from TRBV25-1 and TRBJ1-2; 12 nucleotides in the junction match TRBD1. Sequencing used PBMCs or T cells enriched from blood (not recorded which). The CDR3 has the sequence CASRSSGQGARGYTF. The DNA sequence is TGTGCCAGCAGGTCATCGGGACAGGGGGCGAGAGGCTACACCTTC.